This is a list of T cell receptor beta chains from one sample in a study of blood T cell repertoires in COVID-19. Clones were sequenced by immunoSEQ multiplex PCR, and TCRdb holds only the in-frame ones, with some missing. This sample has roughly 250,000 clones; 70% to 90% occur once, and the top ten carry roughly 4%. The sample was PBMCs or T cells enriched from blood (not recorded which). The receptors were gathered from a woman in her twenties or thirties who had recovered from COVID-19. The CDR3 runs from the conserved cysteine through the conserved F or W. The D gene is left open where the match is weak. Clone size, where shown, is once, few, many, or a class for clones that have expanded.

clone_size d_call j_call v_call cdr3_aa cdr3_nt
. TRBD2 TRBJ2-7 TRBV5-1 CASSPGTSGDSTYEQYF TGCGCCAGCAGCCCTGGGACTAGCGGGGACTCTACCTACGAGCAGTACTTC
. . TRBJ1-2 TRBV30 CAWRTGGEGYGYTF TGTGCCTGGAGAACGGGGGGAGAGGGGTATGGCTACACCTTC
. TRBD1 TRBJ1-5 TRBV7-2 CASSRTGQGFYQPQHF TGTGCCAGCAGCCGGACGGGACAGGGATTTTATCAGCCCCAGCATTTT
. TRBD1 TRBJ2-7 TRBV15 CATSRGQGSSYEQYF TGTGCCACCAGCAGAGGACAGGGGTCCTCCTACGAGCAGTACTTC
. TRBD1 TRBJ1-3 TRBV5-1 CASSLTGAVSGNTIYF TGCGCCAGCAGCTTGACAGGGGCCGTCTCTGGAAACACCATATATTTT
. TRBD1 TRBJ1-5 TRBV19 CASIQTLDRLAQPQHF TGTGCCAGTATCCAAACCCTGGACAGGCTGGCTCAGCCCCAGCATTTT
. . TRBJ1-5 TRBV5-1 CATAAGPNQPQHF TGCGCCACCGCGGCGGGGCCCAATCAGCCCCAGCATTTT
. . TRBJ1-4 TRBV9 CASSVGHNEKLFF TGTGCCAGCAGCGTAGGGCATAATGAAAAACTGTTTTTT
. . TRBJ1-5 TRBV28 CATLGDYNQPQHF TGTGCCACCCTAGGGGATTACAATCAGCCCCAGCATTTT
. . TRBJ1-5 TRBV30 CAWSGGRSQPQHF TGTGCCTGGAGTGGAGGGAGGAGTCAGCCCCAGCATTTT
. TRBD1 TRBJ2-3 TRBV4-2 CASSLGTGGADTQYF TGTGCCAGCAGCCTGGGGACAGGGGGCGCAGATACGCAGTATTTT
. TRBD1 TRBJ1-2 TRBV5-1 CASSLQGDNYGYTF TGCGCCAGCAGCTTACAGGGGGATAACTATGGCTACACCTTC
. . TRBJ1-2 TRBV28 CASSWTERRDSYGYTF TGTGCCAGCAGCTGGACTGAGAGGCGGGATTCTTATGGCTACACCTTC
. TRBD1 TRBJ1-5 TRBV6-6 CASSYSRDRVGQPQHF TGTGCCAGCAGTTACTCGAGGGACAGGGTAGGGCAGCCCCAGCATTTT
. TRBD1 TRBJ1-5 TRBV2 CASSADRRGNQPQHF TGTGCCAGCAGTGCGGACAGGCGAGGCAATCAGCCCCAGCATTTT
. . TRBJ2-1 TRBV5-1 CASSLWESGTGSAGGPNEQFF TGCGCCAGCAGCTTGTGGGAATCCGGGACAGGGTCAGCGGGGGGACCCAATGAGCAGTTCTTC
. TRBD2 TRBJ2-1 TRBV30 CAWGLAYNEQFF TGTGCCTGGGGACTAGCATACAATGAGCAGTTCTTC
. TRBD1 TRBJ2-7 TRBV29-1 CSVQTGERYEQYF TGCAGCGTCCAGACAGGGGAGCGCTACGAGCAGTACTTC
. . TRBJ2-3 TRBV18 CASSPRAQDIIDTQYF TGTGCCAGCTCACCACGGGCACAAGATATAATAGATACGCAGTATTTT
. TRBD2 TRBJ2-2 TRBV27 CASSWLAALNTGELFF TGTGCCAGCAGTTGGCTAGCGGCGCTGAACACCGGGGAGCTGTTTTTT
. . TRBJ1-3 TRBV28 CASSSRRARNTIYF TGTGCCAGCAGTTCCCGCAGGGCGAGGAACACCATATATTTT
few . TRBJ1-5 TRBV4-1 CASSHTITSRDTFSNQPQHF TGCGCCAGCAGCCATACCATCACGTCCCGGGACACCTTTAGCAATCAGCCCCAGCATTTT
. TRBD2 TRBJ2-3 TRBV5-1 CASSLGLAGVDTQYF TGCGCCAGCAGCTTGGGACTAGCGGGAGTAGATACGCAGTATTTT
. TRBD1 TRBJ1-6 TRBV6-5 CAWVQGVSSPLHF TGTGCCTGGGTACAGGGGGTAAGTTCACCCCTCCACTTT
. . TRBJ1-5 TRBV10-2 CASSEAGFGNQPQHF TGCGCCAGCAGTGAGGCCGGGTTTGGCAATCAGCCCCAGCATTTT
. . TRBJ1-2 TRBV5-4 CASSLAGSDGYTF TGTGCCAGCAGCTTGGCAGGGTCAGACGGCTACACCTTC
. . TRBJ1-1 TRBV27 CASSLQGSNTEAFF TGTGCCAGCAGTTTGCAGGGTAGCAACACTGAAGCTTTCTTT
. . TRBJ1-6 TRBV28 CASLPLDSAGNSPLHF TGTGCCAGCCTCCCGCTTGACTCTGCCGGTAATTCACCCCTCCACTTT
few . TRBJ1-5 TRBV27 CASSLYWTGPGESSNQPQHF TGTGCCAGCAGTTTATATTGGACCGGTCCGGGGGAAAGTAGCAATCAGCCCCAGCATTTT
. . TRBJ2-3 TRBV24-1 CATSDLQGSLETDTQYF TGTGCCACCAGTGATTTGCAGGGCAGTTTGGAGACAGATACGCAGTATTTT
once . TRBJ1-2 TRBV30 CAWSEAALNYGYTF TGTGCCTGGAGTGAGGCGGCCCTGAACTATGGCTACACCTTC
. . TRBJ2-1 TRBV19 CASSEGLAVRPLNEQFF TGTGCCAGTAGTGAGGGCCTCGCGGTCAGGCCTCTCAATGAGCAGTTCTTC
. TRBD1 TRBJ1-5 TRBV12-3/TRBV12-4 CASSRDRDQPQHF TGTGCCAGCAGTCGGGACAGGGATCAGCCCCAGCATTTT
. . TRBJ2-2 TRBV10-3 CAIGTEGAAGELFF TGTGCCATCGGCACGGAGGGGGCCGCCGGGGAGCTGTTTTTT
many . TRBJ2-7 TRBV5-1 CASTEVNPRDEQYF TGCGCCAGCACAGAGGTGAACCCCAGGGACGAGCAGTACTTC
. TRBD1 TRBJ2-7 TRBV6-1 CASSGYGTGATYEQYF TGTGCCAGCAGTGGATATGGGACAGGGGCTACCTACGAGCAGTACTTC
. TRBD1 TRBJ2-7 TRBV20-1 CSASGQGEKRLYEQYF TGCAGTGCTAGTGGACAGGGAGAAAAGCGGCTCTACGAGCAGTACTTC
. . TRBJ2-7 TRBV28 CASSTVGMGDSYEQYF TGTGCCAGCAGCACCGTAGGTATGGGCGATTCCTACGAGCAGTACTTC
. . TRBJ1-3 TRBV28 CASSLDRRNTIYF TGTGCCAGCAGTTTAGACAGGAGAAACACCATATATTTT
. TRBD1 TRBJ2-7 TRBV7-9 CASSPQDRIYEQYF TGTGCCAGCAGCCCCCAGGACAGGATCTACGAGCAGTACTTC
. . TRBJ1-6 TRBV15 CATSRGAPGSPLHF TGTGCCACCAGCAGAGGGGCGCCAGGGTCACCCCTCCACTTT
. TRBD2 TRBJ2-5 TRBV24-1 CATSDFGLAGEETQYF TGTGCCACCAGTGATTTTGGACTAGCGGGAGAGGAGACCCAGTACTTC
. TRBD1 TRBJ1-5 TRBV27 CASSLDRGGQPQHF TGTGCCAGCAGTTTAGACAGGGGGGGTCAGCCCCAGCATTTT
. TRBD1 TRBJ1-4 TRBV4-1 CASSQPNRGFNEKLFF TGCGCCAGCAGCCAACCTAACAGGGGCTTTAATGAAAAACTGTTTTTT
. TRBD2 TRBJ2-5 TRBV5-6 CASSVLAGGLETQYF TGTGCCAGCAGCGTACTAGCGGGGGGGCTTGAGACCCAGTACTTC
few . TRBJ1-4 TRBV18 CASSPPVGGPEANEKLFF TGTGCCAGCTCACCACCGGTCGGGGGGCCGGAAGCTAATGAAAAACTGTTTTTT